The 29 T cell receptor beta chains reported below all come from one sample, sequenced in a study of blood T cells in healthy people across ages. Next came a second PCR, run for about 7 to 12 cycles, which used a sample-barcoded 5' primer along with a J-beta primer mix. In TCRdb, the 5' RACE reads were re-called with MiXCR into one record per CDR3 protein. The profile shows 800,000 to 950,000 distinct CDR3 sequences, about 37% of them singletons. Sequencing was done on a sample of blood. These receptors were collected from a man aged 18 to 30 in good health.

This clonotype was seen many times. The J gene is TRBJ2-5, the V gene TRBV4-3, with D uncertain. Germline V gives CDR1 LGHNA, CDR2 YSLEER. Trimming cost V 1 base and J 5 bases, with 17 bases left between them. This CDR3 comprises 16 residues. In nucleotides, the CDR3 is TGCGCCAGCAGCCAAGCCTACAGCCCCTCTTCGGAGACCCAGTACTTC. Residues: CASSQAYSPSSETQYF.

In this sample, this clonotype turned up a few times. A single base separates this from a much larger clone, so it may be a read error. The chain carries TRBV7-2 and TRBJ2-1, with D unresolved. This CDR3 region has 12 residues. CDR1 is SGHTA, CDR2 FQGNSA, per germline. Trimming removed 5 bases at V and 13 bases at J, with 15 bases between. The CDR3: CASSHLGETQFF. The CDR3 nucleotides are TGTGCCAGCAGCCACCTAGGAGAGACCCAGTTCTTC.

Comments on this clonotype: A clone one base away is much larger, so this may be a read error. The chain uses TRBV12-3 or TRBV12-4 and TRBJ2-1, with no clear D. V was cut by 3 bases and J by 10 bases, with 7 bases left in between. The CDR3 length is 11 residues. CDR3 nucleotide sequence: TGTGCCAGCAGTTTTTCCTACGAGCAGTTCTTC. As protein: CASSFSYEQFF.

Only a few counts were recorded for this clonotype. This CDR3 reads CSVEGQKLGEAFF. The CDR3 DNA reads TGCAGCGTTGAAGGACAGAAATTAGGAGAAGCTTTCTTT. The V and J genes are TRBV29-1 and TRBJ1-1, with D possibly matching TRBD1 (5 bases). Germline V CDR1 and CDR2: SQVTM, ANQGSEA. With 1 base removed from V and 8 bases from J, the gap between germline ends came to 14 bases. CDR3 size: 13 residues. Together with reference TRBV29-1 and TRBJ1-1, the CDR3 gives the full variable domain: SAVISQKPSRDICQRGTSLTIQCQVDSQVTMMFWYRQQPGQSLTLIATANQGSEATYESGFVIDKFPISRPNLTFSTLTVSNMSPEDSSIYLCSVEGQKLGEAFFGQGTRLTVV.

The rearrangement links TRBV4-1 to TRBJ2-5; D is uncertain. The V gene lost 4 bases and the J gene lost 11 bases, with 29 bases spanning the gap. The germline CDR1 and CDR2 sequences are MGHRA and YSYEKL. CDR3 length: 17 residues. The CDR3, as DNA: TGCGCCAGCAGCCCGTTTGGCTTCTCCCTCGTGGGCGATGAGCAGTACTTC. This gives the protein CASSPFGFSLVGDEQYF.

The genes are TRBV29-1 and TRBJ2-5; D may be TRBD1 (7 bases). Trimming took off 3 bases at V and 13 bases at J, with 21 bases between the two ends. The germline CDR1 and CDR2 sequences are SQVTM and ANQGSEA. This CDR3 contains 13 residues. The CDR3 nucleotides are TGCAGCGTTGAGGCTAACGGGGGACAGCAGCTGTACTTC. Amino acids: CSVEANGGQQLYF.

V is TRBV24-1 and J is TRBJ2-5, with unresolved D. The CDR3 spans 14 residues. Deletions cut 1 base from V and 11 bases from J, with 16 bases between. The germline gives CDR1 KGHDR, CDR2 SFDVKD. CDR3 DNA sequence: TGTGCCACCAGTGATTTTGGCTACCCCAATGAGCAGTACTTC. Translation gives CATSDFGYPNEQYF.

V is TRBV20-1 and J is TRBJ2-1; 9 bases are shared with TRBD2. The germline V gene has CDR1 DFQATT and CDR2 SNEGSKA (reference sequence). The J segment lost 3 bases and the V segment lost 8 bases, leaving 14 bases of the junction unmatched. The CDR3 loop spans 16 amino acids. CDR3 loop: CSPHLRLADFYNEQFF. CDR3 nucleotides: TGCAGTCCCCATCTCCGACTAGCGGACTTCTACAATGAGCAGTTCTTC.

The rearrangement links TRBV15 to TRBJ2-3; tentatively, D is TRBD2 (5 bases). The germline V and J ends were trimmed by 3 bases and 2 bases, with 15 bases remaining between them. CDR3 length equals 16 residues. Germline-derived CDR1 and CDR2 are LNHNV and YYDKDF (reference sequence). The CDR3 DNA sequence: TGTGCCACCAGCAGTTTCGAGGGCAGGCACACAGATACGCAGTATTTT. Translating it yields CATSSFEGRHTDTQYF.

The table lists this clonotype with many counts. The V call is TRBV5-1, the J call TRBJ2-1, with 8 bases matching TRBD2. There are 14 residues in the CDR3. Losses at the gene ends were 6 bases for V and 6 bases for J; bases not matched to a gene: 8. Germline CDR1 is SGHRS and CDR2 is YFSETQ. Written as DNA, the CDR3 is TGCGCCAGCATGCTGACTAGCGCAACCAATGAGCAGTTCTTC. This sequence encodes CASMLTSATNEQFF.

This chain links TRBV5-5 with TRBJ2-7, with 7 nucleotides matching TRBD1. The trim removed 4 bases at V and 0 bases at J, leaving 10 bases unmatched. Germline V CDR1 and CDR2: SGHKS, YYEKEE (reference sequence). The CDR3 is made up of 16 amino acids. DNA for the CDR3: TGTGCCAGCAGCCCACCGCTGACAGGGAGCTCCTACGAGCAGTACTTC. Translation gives CASSPPLTGSSYEQYF.

The chain uses TRBV9 and TRBJ2-7, with a tentative D call TRBD1 (6 bases). The J call may be in error: the DNA end matches TRBJ2-5 better. The CDR3 loop spans 14 amino acids. Germline values: CDR1 SGDLS, CDR2 YYNGEE. CDR3 bases: TGTGCCAGCAGCGCGGGACACTTTCAAGAGACCCAGTACTTC. It specifies CASSAGHFQETQYF.

This clonotype has only one observation. J is TRBJ1-1 and V is TRBV15; D not certain. Germline CDR1 reads LNHNV; CDR2 reads YYDKDF (reference sequence). V dropped 0 bases and J dropped 1 base, with 9 bases sitting between them. The CDR3 runs 15 residues. CDR3 loop: CATSREQPGNTEAFF. The CDR3 DNA follows: TGTGCCACCAGCAGAGAACAGCCAGGGAACACTGAAGCTTTCTTT.

The J gene is TRBJ2-5, the V gene TRBV7-9, with D tentatively TRBD2 (5 bases). CDR1 is SEHNR, CDR2 FQNEAQ, per germline (reference sequence). The germline V and J ends were trimmed by 5 bases and 5 bases, with 15 bases remaining between them. The CDR3 length is 14 residues. This CDR3 reads CASSLGEGRETQYF. CDR3 sequence (DNA): TGTGCCAGCAGCCTCGGTGAGGGTAGGGAGACCCAGTACTTC.

This clonotype was picked up a small number of times. V and J are TRBV4-2 and TRBJ1-4; unclear D gene. V was clipped by 0 bases and J by 4 bases, with 12 bases between them. CDR1 is LGHNA and CDR2 is YNFKEQ in the germline V gene. The CDR3 contains 16 residues. CDR3 in DNA: TGTGCCAGCAGCCAAGAGTTTACATTAAATAATGAAAAACTGTTTTTT. Its protein product is CASSQEFTLNNEKLFF.

This clonotype came up many times. The chain uses TRBV27 and TRBJ1-2; D gene uncertain. Trimming took 8 bases from V and 7 from J, leaving 14 bases between them. The CDR3 contains 12 residues. Germline-derived CDR1 and CDR2 are MNHEY and SMNVEV (reference sequence). The CDR3 loop is CASGSVAGGYTF. The CDR3 nucleotides read TGTGCCAGCGGTTCCGTGGCCGGTGGCTACACCTTC.

The gene calls are TRBV5-5 and TRBJ1-2; maybe TRBD1 (5 bases). The CDR3 has 12 residues. The V end was cut by 4 bases, the J end by 10 bases, with 14 bases between. CDR1 SGHKS and CDR2 YYEKEE come from the germline V gene (reference sequence). In DNA form, the CDR3 reads TGTGCCAGCAGCCTGGGGACGGCCGCCTACACCTTC. Protein sequence: CASSLGTAAYTF.

About this clonotype: A much larger clone differs from this one at a single base, so this may be a read error. The gene calls are TRBV5-1 and TRBJ2-1; unclear D gene. The J call may not be correct, given that the DNA end is closer to TRBJ2-7. CDR3 length equals 15 residues. Germline loops: CDR1 SGHRS, CDR2 YFSETQ. The CDR3 here is CASSLAEASYNEQYF. In DNA, the CDR3 is TGCGCCAGCAGCTTGGCCGAAGCGTCCTACAATGAGCAGTACTTC.

The rearrangement uses TRBV2 and TRBJ1-2; D may be TRBD1 (6 bases). The CDR3 has 14 residues. Germline CDR1 is SNHLY and CDR2 is FYNNEI. Trimming shortened V by 7 bases and J by 8 bases, and 20 bases separated the two germline ends. CDR3 protein: CASNLYRVESGYTF. The CDR3 DNA sequence: TGTGCCAGCAACTTATACAGGGTAGAGAGCGGCTACACCTTC.

This chain joins TRBV4-3 and TRBJ1-1; 9 nucleotides match TRBD1. CDR1 and CDR2 from the germline V gene are LGHNA and YSLEER. V was pared by 4 bases and J by 4 bases, with 4 bases of the junction left unmatched. The CDR3 totals 14 residues. Written as DNA, the CDR3 is TGCGCCAGCAGCCGGATGACAGGGGGCACTGAAGCTTTCTTT. This codes for CASSRMTGGTEAFF.

V and J are TRBV5-1 and TRBJ1-4; D is undetermined. V lost 1 base, J lost 8 bases, and 9 bases lay in between. Looked up from germline, CDR1 is SGHRS and CDR2 is YFSETQ. CDR3 length: 13 residues. The CDR3, as DNA: TGCGCCAGCAGCTTGTGGGAGGGAGAAAAACTGTTTTTT. This sequence encodes CASSLWEGEKLFF.

This clonotype turned up a few times. DNA for the CDR3: TGTGCCAGCAGCCGAAGGGCCCAGGGGCGTCTGGACACTGAAGCTTTCTTT. Residues: CASSRRAQGRLDTEAFF. The rearrangement links TRBV27 to TRBJ1-1, with TRBD1 as a possible D gene (6 bases). The CDR3 totals 17 residues. Germline V gene lookup returns CDR1 MNHEY and CDR2 SMNVEV (reference sequence). Deletions cut 6 bases from V and 3 bases from J, with 23 bases between.

This clonotype was observed a few times. The chain is built from TRBV6-4 and TRBJ2-6; no definite D call. This CDR3 has 15 residues. The germline V gene encodes CDR1 MRHNA and CDR2 SNTAGT. Trimming removed 0 bases from V and 1 base from J, with 4 bases in between. This CDR3 is CASSDSASGANVLTF. The CDR3 DNA is TGTGCCAGCAGTGACTCCGCGTCTGGGGCCAACGTCCTGACTTTC.

This clonotype was counted at least ten times. This chain links TRBV24-1 with TRBJ2-5; D is unresolved. The CDR3 is 13 residues long. V gave up 9 bases and J gave up 0 bases, with 10 bases separating them. Germline V gene sequence: CDR1 KGHDR, CDR2 SFDVKD. The CDR3 loop reads CATQKGYQETQYF. The DNA of the CDR3 is TGTGCCACCCAGAAGGGCTACCAAGAGACCCAGTACTTC.

A few counts support this clonotype. J is TRBJ1-6 and V is TRBV27, with 8 bases matching TRBD1. V gave up 1 base and J gave up 0 bases; unmatched junction bases: 2. The CDR3 runs to 17 residues. CDR1 and CDR2 from the germline V gene are MNHEY and SMNVEV (reference sequence). Here the CDR3 reads CASSLWDRLSYNSPLHF. CDR3 bases: TGTGCCAGCAGTTTATGGGACAGGCTCTCCTATAATTCACCCCTCCACTTT.

The rearrangement joins TRBV12-3 or TRBV12-4 to TRBJ2-1; the D is unclear. The V end was cut by 6 bases, the J end by 8 bases, with 11 bases between. The CDR3 is made up of 12 amino acids. The CDR3: CASRSFSDEQFF. In nucleotides, the CDR3 is TGTGCCAGCAGATCCTTCAGCGATGAGCAGTTCTTC.

V and J are TRBV7-9 and TRBJ2-1; 14 bases line up with TRBD2. This CDR3 spans 19 amino acids. Germline lookup yields CDR1 SEHNR and CDR2 FQNEAQ (reference sequence). V lost 0 bases, J lost 0 bases, and 4 bases stayed unmatched. The DNA for the CDR3 is TGTGCCAGCAGCTTAGCGCGACTAGCGGGGGGGCTCTCCTACAATGAGCAGTTCTTC. This sequence encodes CASSLARLAGGLSYNEQFF.

The CDR3 sequence: CAWRYGTPYEQYF. The DNA of the CDR3 is TGTGCCTGGAGGTACGGGACACCCTACGAGCAGTACTTC. This chain connects TRBV30 to TRBJ2-7; possibly TRBD1 for D (6 bases). Trimming cost V 3 bases and J 2 bases, with 11 bases left between them. In germline, CDR1 is GTSNPN, CDR2 SVGIG (reference sequence). This CDR3 is 13 amino acids long.

This clonotype was observed a handful of times. The genes are TRBV5-6 and TRBJ1-2, with a weak D call TRBD1 (5 bases). This CDR3 comprises 14 residues. Germline V gene data show CDR1 as SGHDT and CDR2 as YYEEEE. V shed 4 bases and J shed 4 bases, with 14 bases lying between them. The CDR3 loop is CASSPMGEVYGYTF. CDR3 bases: TGTGCCAGCAGCCCGATGGGGGAAGTCTATGGCTACACCTTC.